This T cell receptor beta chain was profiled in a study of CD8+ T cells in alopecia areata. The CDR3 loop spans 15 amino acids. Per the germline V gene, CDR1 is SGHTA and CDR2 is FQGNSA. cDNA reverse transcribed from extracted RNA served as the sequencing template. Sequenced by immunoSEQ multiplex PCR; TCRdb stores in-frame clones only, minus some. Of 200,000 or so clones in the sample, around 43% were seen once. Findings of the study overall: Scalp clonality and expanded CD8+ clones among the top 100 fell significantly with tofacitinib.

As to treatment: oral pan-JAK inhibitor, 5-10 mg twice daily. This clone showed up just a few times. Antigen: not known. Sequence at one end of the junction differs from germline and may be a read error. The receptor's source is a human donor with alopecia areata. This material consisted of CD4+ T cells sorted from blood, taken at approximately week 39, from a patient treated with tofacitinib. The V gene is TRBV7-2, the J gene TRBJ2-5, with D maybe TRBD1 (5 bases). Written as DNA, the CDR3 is TGCGCCAGCAGCCCTGCCTGGGGCCCCCCAGAGACCCAGTACTTC. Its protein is CASSPAWGPPETQYF.